This section outlines one T cell receptor (beta chain) sequence together with its context. The assay was immunoSEQ multiplex PCR, and TCRdb's table has in-frame clones only and misses some. The sample includes about 22,000 clones, almost 70% of them seen just once. No patient escaped relapse after autologous stem cell transplantation, and brentuximab vedotin exposure varied. Germline V gene sequence: CDR1 MNHEY, CDR2 SVGAGI. Trimming pared 5 bases from V and 0 bases from J, leaving 10 bases between. The CDR3 length is 14 residues. This sample was included in a study of PD-1 blockade in classical Hodgkin lymphoma.

The gene calls are TRBV6-5 and TRBJ1-1, with D perhaps TRBD1 (5 bases). The TCR comes from a human donor with classical Hodgkin lymphoma. The material sequenced was peripheral blood mononuclear cells (PBMCs), taken at baseline. The CDR3 DNA is TGTGCCAGCAGTGAGACAGACTTGAACACTGAAGCTTTCTTT. Residues: CASSETDLNTEAFF.